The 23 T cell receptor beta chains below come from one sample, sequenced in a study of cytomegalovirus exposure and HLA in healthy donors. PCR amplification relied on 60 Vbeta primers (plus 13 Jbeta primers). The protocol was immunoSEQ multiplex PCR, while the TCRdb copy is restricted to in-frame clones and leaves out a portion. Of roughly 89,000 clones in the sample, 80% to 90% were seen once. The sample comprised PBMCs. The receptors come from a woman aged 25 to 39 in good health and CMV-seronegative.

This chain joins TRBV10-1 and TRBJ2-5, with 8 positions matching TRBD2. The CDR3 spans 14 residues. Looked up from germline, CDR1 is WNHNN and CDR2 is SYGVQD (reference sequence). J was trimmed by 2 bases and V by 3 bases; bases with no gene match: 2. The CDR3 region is CASSEAGDQETQYF. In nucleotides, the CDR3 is TGCGCCAGCAGTGAAGCGGGGGATCAAGAGACCCAGTACTTC.

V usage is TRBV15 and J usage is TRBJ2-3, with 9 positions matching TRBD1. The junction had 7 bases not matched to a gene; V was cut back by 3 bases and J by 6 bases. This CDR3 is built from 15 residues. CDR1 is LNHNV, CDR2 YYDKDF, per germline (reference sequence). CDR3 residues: CATSRDRGVLDTQYF. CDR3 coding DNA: TGTGCCACCAGCAGGGACAGGGGCGTATTGGATACGCAGTATTTT. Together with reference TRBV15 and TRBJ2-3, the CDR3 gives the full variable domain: DAMVIQNPRYQVTQFGKPVTLSCSQTLNHNVMYWYQQKSSQAPKLLFHYYDKDFNNEADTPDNFQSRRPNTSFCFLDIRSPGLGDTAMYLCATSRDRGVLDTQYFGPGTRLTVL.

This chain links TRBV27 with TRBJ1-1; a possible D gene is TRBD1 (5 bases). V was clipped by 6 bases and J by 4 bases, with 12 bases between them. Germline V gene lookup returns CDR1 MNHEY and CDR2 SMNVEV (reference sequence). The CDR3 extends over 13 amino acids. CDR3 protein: CASSWAGGTEAFF. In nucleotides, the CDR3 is TGTGCCAGCAGCTGGGCGGGGGGCACTGAAGCTTTCTTT.

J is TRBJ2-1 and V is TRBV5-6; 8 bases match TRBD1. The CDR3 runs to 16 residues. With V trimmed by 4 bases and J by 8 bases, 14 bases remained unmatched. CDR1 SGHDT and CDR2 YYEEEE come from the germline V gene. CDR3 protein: CASSPVDGQGHDEQFF. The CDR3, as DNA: TGTGCCAGCAGCCCGGTAGACGGACAGGGTCACGATGAGCAGTTCTTC.

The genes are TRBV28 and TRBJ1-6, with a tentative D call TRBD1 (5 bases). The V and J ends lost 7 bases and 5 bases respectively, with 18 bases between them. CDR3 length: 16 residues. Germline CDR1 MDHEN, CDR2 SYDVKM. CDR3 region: CASTPRQGLNNSPLHF. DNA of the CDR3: TGTGCCAGCACCCCTCGGCAGGGACTAAATAATTCACCCCTCCACTTT. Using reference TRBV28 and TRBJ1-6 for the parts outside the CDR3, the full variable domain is DVKVTQSSRYLVKRTGEKVFLECVQDMDHENMFWYRQDPGLGLRLIYFSYDVKMKEKGDIPEGYSVSREKKERFSLILESASTNQTSMYLCASTPRQGLNNSPLHFGNGTRLTVT.

This CDR3 is CASSSDRGTGELFF. The CDR3 DNA is TGCGCCAGCAGCTCTGACAGGGGCACCGGGGAGCTGTTTTTT. The V call is TRBV5-1, the J call TRBJ2-2; 8 bases align to TRBD1. CDR1 SGHRS and CDR2 YFSETQ come from the germline V gene. The CDR3 runs 14 residues. V trimming: 3 bases; J trimming: 4 bases; junction bases outside the gene matches: 2.

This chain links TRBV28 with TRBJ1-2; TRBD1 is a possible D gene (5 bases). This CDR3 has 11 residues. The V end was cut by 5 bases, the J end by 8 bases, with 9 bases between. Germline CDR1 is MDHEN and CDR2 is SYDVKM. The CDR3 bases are TGTGCCAGCAGTCCAGGGCAGGGCTACACCTTC. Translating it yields CASSPGQGYTF.

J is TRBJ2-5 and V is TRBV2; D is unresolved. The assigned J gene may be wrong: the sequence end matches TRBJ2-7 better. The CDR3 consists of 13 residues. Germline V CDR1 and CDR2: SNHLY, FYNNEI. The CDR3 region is CASSEEVDYEQYF. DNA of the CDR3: TGTGCCAGCAGTGAAGAAGTAGACTACGAGCAGTACTTC.

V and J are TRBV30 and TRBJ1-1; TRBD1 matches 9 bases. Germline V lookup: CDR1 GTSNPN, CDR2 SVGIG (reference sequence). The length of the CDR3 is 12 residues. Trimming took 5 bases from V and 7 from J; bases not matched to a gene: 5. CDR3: CAWGDRVVEAFF. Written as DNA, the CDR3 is TGTGCCTGGGGGGACAGGGTGGTTGAAGCTTTCTTT.

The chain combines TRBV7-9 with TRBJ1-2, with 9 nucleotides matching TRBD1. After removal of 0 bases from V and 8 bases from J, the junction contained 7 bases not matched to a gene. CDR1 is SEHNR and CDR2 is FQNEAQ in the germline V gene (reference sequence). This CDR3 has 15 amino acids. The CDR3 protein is CASSLAGTGRKGYTF. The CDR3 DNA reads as TGTGCCAGCAGCTTAGCCGGGACAGGGAGGAAAGGCTACACCTTC. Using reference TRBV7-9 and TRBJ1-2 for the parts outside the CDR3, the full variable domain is DTGVSQNPRHKITKRGQNVTFRCDPISEHNRLYWYRQTLGQGPEFLTYFQNEAQLEKSRLLSDRFSAERPKGSFSTLEIQRTEQGDSAMYLCASSLAGTGRKGYTFGSGTRLTVV.

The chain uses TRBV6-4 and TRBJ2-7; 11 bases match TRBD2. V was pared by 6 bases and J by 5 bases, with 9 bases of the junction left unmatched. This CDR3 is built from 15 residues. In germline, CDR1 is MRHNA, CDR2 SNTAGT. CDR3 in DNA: TGTGCCAGCAGCGAACTAGCGGGAGAATCCCACGAGCAGTACTTC. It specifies CASSELAGESHEQYF.

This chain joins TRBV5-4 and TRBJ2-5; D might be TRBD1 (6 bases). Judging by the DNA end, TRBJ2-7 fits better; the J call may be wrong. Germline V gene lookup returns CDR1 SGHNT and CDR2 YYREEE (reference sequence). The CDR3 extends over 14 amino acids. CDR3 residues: CASSLVQGGPEQYF. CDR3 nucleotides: TGTGCCAGCAGCTTGGTACAGGGCGGTCCCGAGCAGTACTTC.

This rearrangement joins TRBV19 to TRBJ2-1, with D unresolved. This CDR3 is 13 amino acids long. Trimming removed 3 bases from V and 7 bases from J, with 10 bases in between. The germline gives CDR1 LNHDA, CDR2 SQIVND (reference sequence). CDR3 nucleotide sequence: TGTGCCAGTAGTATGATGAGCGTTAATGAGCAGTTCTTC. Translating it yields CASSMMSVNEQFF.

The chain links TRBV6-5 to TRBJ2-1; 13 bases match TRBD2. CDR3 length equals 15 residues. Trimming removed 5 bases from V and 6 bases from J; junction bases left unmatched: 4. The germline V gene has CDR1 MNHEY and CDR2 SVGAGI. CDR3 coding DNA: TGTGCCAGCAGTCGAGGGACTAGCGGGACCAATGAGCAGTTCTTC. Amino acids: CASSRGTSGTNEQFF.

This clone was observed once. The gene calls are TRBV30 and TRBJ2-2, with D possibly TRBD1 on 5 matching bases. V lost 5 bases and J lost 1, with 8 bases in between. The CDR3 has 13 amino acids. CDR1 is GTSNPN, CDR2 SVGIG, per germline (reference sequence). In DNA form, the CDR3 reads TGTGCCTGGGGGGCCTTGAACACCGGGGAGCTGTTTTTT. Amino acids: CAWGALNTGELFF.

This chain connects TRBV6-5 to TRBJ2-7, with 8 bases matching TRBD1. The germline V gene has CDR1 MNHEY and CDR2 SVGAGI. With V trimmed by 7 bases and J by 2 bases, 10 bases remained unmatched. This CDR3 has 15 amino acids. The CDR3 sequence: CASNPHRDRTYEQYF. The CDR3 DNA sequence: TGTGCCAGCAACCCCCACCGGGACAGGACCTACGAGCAGTACTTC.

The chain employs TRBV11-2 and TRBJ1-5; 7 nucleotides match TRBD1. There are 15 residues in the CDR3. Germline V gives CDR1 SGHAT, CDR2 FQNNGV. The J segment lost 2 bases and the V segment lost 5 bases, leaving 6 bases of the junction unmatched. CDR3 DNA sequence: TGTGCCAGCAGCGCCCGGACAGGAGGCAATCAGCCCCAGCATTTT. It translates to CASSARTGGNQPQHF.

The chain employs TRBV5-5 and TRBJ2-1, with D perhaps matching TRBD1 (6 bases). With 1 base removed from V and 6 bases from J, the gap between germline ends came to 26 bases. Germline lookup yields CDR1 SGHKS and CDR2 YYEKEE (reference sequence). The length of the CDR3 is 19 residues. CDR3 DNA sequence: TGTGCCAGCAGCTTGACGATCCTGGGCCAGGGGCGAGGGTTCAATGAGCAGTTCTTC. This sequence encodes CASSLTILGQGRGFNEQFF. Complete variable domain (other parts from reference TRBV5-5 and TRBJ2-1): DAGVTQSPTHLIKTRGQQVTLRCSPISGHKSVSWYQQVLGQGPQFIFQYYEKEERGRGNFPDRFSARQFPNYSSELNVNALLLGDSALYLCASSLTILGQGRGFNEQFFGPGTRLTVL.

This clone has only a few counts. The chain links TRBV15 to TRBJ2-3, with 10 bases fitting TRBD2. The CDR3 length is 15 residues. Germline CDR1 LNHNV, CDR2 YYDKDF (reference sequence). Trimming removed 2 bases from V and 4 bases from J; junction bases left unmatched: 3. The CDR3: CATSRKAGGADTQYF. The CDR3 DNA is TGTGCCACCAGCAGAAAAGCGGGAGGGGCAGATACGCAGTATTTT.

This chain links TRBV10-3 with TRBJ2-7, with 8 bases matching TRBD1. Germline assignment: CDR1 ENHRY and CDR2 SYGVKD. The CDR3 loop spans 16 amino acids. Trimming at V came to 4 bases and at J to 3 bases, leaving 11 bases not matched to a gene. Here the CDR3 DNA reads TGTGCCATCAGTGCCCGGAGACAGGACAGGGTCTACGAGCAGTACTTC. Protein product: CAISARRQDRVYEQYF.

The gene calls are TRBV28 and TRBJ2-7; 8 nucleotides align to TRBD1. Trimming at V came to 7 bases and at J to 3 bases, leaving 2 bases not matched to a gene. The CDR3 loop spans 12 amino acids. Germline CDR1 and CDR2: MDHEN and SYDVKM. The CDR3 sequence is CASKGQVYEQYF. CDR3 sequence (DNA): TGTGCCAGCAAGGGACAGGTCTACGAGCAGTACTTC.

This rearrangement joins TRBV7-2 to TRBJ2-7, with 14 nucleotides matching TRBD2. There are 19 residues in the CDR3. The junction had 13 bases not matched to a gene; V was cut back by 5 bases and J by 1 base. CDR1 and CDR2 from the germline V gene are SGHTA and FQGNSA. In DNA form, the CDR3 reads TGTGCCAGCAGCGTACGTGCCGGGACTAGCGGGAGTAGGTCCTACGAGCAGTACTTC. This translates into CASSVRAGTSGSRSYEQYF.

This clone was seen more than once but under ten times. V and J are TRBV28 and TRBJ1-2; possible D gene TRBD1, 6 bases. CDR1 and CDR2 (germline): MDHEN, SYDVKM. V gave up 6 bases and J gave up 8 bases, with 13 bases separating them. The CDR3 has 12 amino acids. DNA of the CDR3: TGTGCCAGCAGCCCCGGGACACAGGGCTACACCTTC. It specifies CASSPGTQGYTF.